Listed here are 10 T cell receptor beta chains from one sample, sequenced in a study of cytomegalovirus exposure and HLA in healthy donors. The PCR contained 60 Vbeta and 13 Jbeta primers. The assay was immunoSEQ multiplex PCR, and TCRdb's table has in-frame clones only and misses some. This sample contains some 43,000 clones. What was sequenced was PBMCs. Receptors originate from a woman in her twenties or thirties in good health and CMV-seronegative.

This sequence joins TRBV27 and TRBJ1-1; D is uncertain. The CDR3 runs to 13 residues. Germline V gene data show CDR1 as MNHEY and CDR2 as SMNVEV (reference sequence). V was cut by 2 bases and J by 1 base, with 5 bases left in between. The CDR3 coding sequence is TGTGCCAGCAGTTTACGGGAGAACACTGAAGCTTTCTTT. This codes for CASSLRENTEAFF.

DNA for the CDR3: TGTGCCTGGAGTGGCGTCTTTGGATGGGGAAAGGGGGCCTCCAATGAGCAGTTCTTC. Protein: CAWSGVFGWGKGASNEQFF. This chain links TRBV30 with TRBJ2-1, with 7 nucleotides matching TRBD1. Germline lookup yields CDR1 GTSNPN and CDR2 SVGIG (reference sequence). The CDR3 loop spans 19 amino acids. Trimming at V came to 1 base and at J to 6 bases, leaving 21 bases not matched to a gene.

The rearrangement uses TRBV19 and TRBJ1-2; 7 nucleotides agree with TRBD1. The ends lost 5 bases at V and 4 bases at J; junction bases unmatched: 7. CDR1 LNHDA and CDR2 SQIVND come from the germline V gene (reference sequence). The CDR3 is 14 amino acids. Here the CDR3 DNA reads TGTGCCAGTAGTCGCGGGGACAGCCTCTATGGCTACACCTTC. As protein: CASSRGDSLYGYTF.

This sequence joins TRBV5-6 and TRBJ2-5, with a weak D call TRBD2 (5 bases). This CDR3 spans 16 amino acids. Germline values: CDR1 SGHDT, CDR2 YYEEEE. V lost 1 base to trimming and J lost 3 bases, with 16 bases between them. The CDR3: CASSLMIGNGKETQYF. DNA for the CDR3: TGTGCCAGCAGCTTGATGATCGGGAACGGAAAAGAGACCCAGTACTTC.

This sequence joins TRBV6-1 and TRBJ1-2, with a tentative D call TRBD1 (5 bases). Germline CDR1 reads MNHNS; CDR2 reads SASEGT. This CDR3 is built from 12 residues. The V gene lost 6 bases and the J gene lost 0 bases, with 5 bases spanning the gap. CDR3 loop: CASRTANYGYTF. DNA for the CDR3: TGTGCCAGCAGGACAGCTAACTATGGCTACACCTTC.

The chain recombines TRBV15 with TRBJ2-3, with D possibly TRBD1 on 6 matching bases. CDR3 length: 16 residues. V dropped 7 bases and J dropped 2 bases, with 19 bases sitting between them. Germline lookup yields CDR1 LNHNV and CDR2 YYDKDF (reference sequence). As DNA, the CDR3 is TGTGCCACCATGTCCGGGACAAAGTGGATCACAGATACGCAGTATTTT. It codes for CATMSGTKWITDTQYF.

J is TRBJ1-1 and V is TRBV29-1; D is uncertain. Trimming stripped 6 bases from V and 4 bases from J, with 12 bases between. Germline values: CDR1 SQVTM, CDR2 ANQGSEA. The CDR3 totals 12 residues. The CDR3 reads CSVAKHGTEAFF. The CDR3 DNA is TGCAGCGTCGCTAAGCACGGCACTGAAGCTTTCTTT.

The chain combines TRBV5-4 with TRBJ2-1, with D unclear. The CDR3 spans 12 residues. CDR1 is SGHNT, CDR2 YYREEE, per germline (reference sequence). Trimming left V 4 bases short and J 4 bases short, with 6 bases between. As DNA, the CDR3 is TGTGCCAGCAGCCTCCAGTACAATGAGCAGTTCTTC. Residues: CASSLQYNEQFF.

V gene TRBV28 combines with J gene TRBJ2-2, with D perhaps TRBD2 (7 bases). The CDR3 is made up of 15 amino acids. Germline values: CDR1 MDHEN, CDR2 SYDVKM. The ends were cut back, 6 bases at V and 6 bases at J, with 17 bases in the middle. CDR3 region: CASSQSGGGAGELFF. CDR3 coding DNA: TGTGCCAGCAGCCAATCCGGAGGGGGGGCCGGGGAGCTGTTTTTT.

V gene TRBV6-5 combines with J gene TRBJ2-7; 9 positions match TRBD1. Germline V CDR1 and CDR2: MNHEY, SVGAGI. The CDR3 covers 14 residues. After removal of 5 bases from V and 2 bases from J, the junction contained 4 bases not matched to a gene. The CDR3 here is CASSTGGRAYEQYF. CDR3 nucleotide sequence: TGTGCCAGCAGTACAGGGGGCAGGGCCTACGAGCAGTACTTC.